This is a list of T cell receptor beta chains from one sample in a study of OX40 agonist ivuxolimab in advanced cancers. Method: immunoSEQ multiplex PCR; TCRdb's copy keeps in-frame clones and lacks some. This sample has roughly 90,000 clones, with 80% to 90% found just once. The sample here was CD4+ or CD8+ T cells sorted from blood, taken in a trial of the OX40 agonist ivuxolimab. These receptors came from an adult with an advanced solid tumor such as melanoma, head and neck, liver or kidney cancer. CDR3s include the opening cysteine and the closing phenylalanine or tryptophan. Each record gives: J gene, V gene, clone size, D gene, CDR3 length, CDR3 protein, CDR3 DNA. D genes are given only for firm matches. Clone size is given for some rows only: seen once, a few or many times, or a class if the clone is expanded.

TRBJ1-2 | TRBV30 | NA | NA | 13 | CARGAGGIYGYTF | TGTGCCCGGGGGGCAGGCGGTATTTATGGCTACACCTTC
TRBJ2-4 | TRBV2 | NA | NA | 14 | CASSDGVAKNIQYF | TGTGCCAGCAGTGACGGGGTTGCCAAAAACATTCAGTACTTC
TRBJ2-3 | TRBV28 | once | NA | 15 | CASSHGTASTDTQYF | TGTGCCAGCAGTCATGGGACTGCTAGCACAGATACGCAGTATTTT
TRBJ1-2 | TRBV19 | NA | NA | 16 | CASSIAGLSSNYGYTF | TGTGCCAGTAGTATAGCAGGCCTTTCATCTAACTATGGCTACACCTTC
TRBJ2-1 | TRBV2 | NA | TRBD1 | 15 | CASSEGDSSYNEQFF | TGTGCCAGCAGTGAGGGGGACAGCTCCTACAATGAGCAGTTCTTC
TRBJ2-5 | TRBV7-6 | NA | NA | 14 | CASSRWSGQETQYF | TGTGCCAGCAGTAGGTGGTCGGGGCAAGAGACCCAGTACTTC
TRBJ1-5 | TRBV10-3 | once | NA | 16 | CAISESTQTTNQPQHF | TGTGCCATCAGTGAGTCGACTCAAACTACGAATCAGCCCCAGCATTTT
TRBJ1-4 | TRBV29-1 | NA | TRBD1 | 12 | CSAGTGGEKLFF | TGCAGCGCCGGGACAGGAGGTGAAAAACTGTTTTTT
TRBJ2-7 | TRBV5-3 | NA | NA | 14 | CARSSTGFTYEQYF | TGTGCCAGAAGCTCGACAGGATTTACCTACGAGCAGTACTTC
TRBJ2-7 | TRBV7-9 | once | NA | 12 | CASSLQGYEQYF | TGTGCCAGCAGCCTTCAGGGGTACGAGCAGTACTTC
TRBJ1-2 | TRBV6-1 | NA | TRBD1 | 15 | CASSVGQGPGYGYTF | TGTGCCAGCAGTGTAGGACAGGGACCGGGCTATGGCTACACCTTC
TRBJ1-2 | TRBV10-3 | NA | NA | 16 | CAISEKENGFDYGYTF | TGTGCCATCAGTGAAAAGGAAAACGGTTTCGACTATGGCTACACCTTC
TRBJ1-3 | TRBV5-5 | NA | TRBD1 | 16 | CASSSGTGFSGNTIYF | TGTGCCAGCAGCTCGGGGACAGGCTTCTCTGGAAACACCATATATTTT
TRBJ1-1 | TRBV6-6 | once | NA | 15 | CASRPRPQGDTEAFF | TGTGCCAGCAGACCGCGGCCACAAGGGGACACTGAAGCTTTCTTT
TRBJ1-4 | TRBV29-1 | NA | NA | 14 | CSVLLREANEKLFF | TGCAGCGTACTGCTTCGGGAGGCTAATGAAAAACTGTTTTTT
TRBJ1-3 | TRBV6-5 | NA | NA | 15 | CASSYLAESGNTIYF | TGTGCCAGCAGTTACTTGGCAGAATCTGGAAACACCATATATTTT